Described below is a single T cell receptor beta chain sequence and its context. The PCR used 60 Vbeta and 13 Jbeta primers. Measured with immunoSEQ multiplex PCR; TCRdb has only the in-frame clones, and not every one. The sample has some 200,000 clones, around 77% seen once. The CDR3 is 15 amino acids. The germline V and J ends were trimmed by 10 bases and 0 bases, with 13 bases remaining between them. The germline CDR1 and CDR2 sequences are ENHRY and SYGVKD. These data are taken from a study of cytomegalovirus exposure and HLA in healthy donors. Background on the study: Earlier, almost 120 million unique TCR beta sequences were recovered from approximately 180 million T cells by an analysis.

The V gene is TRBV10-3, the J gene TRBJ2-6; a possible D gene is TRBD2 (6 bases). The origin of this receptor is a woman aged 25 to 45 in good health and CMV-seronegative. Source material: PBMCs. Here the CDR3 DNA reads TGTGCCACCGGGGGACTTCTCTCTGGGGCCAACGTCCTGACTTTC. It translates to CATGGLLSGANVLTF.